This T cell receptor beta chain is from a study of PD-1 blockade in mismatch repair-deficient tumors. Study background: Enrolled about 2013-2017, patients had progressing, pretreated mismatch repair-deficient cancers of 12 types.

To note about this clone: The antigen is unknown. In the same sample, other DNA sequences code for this CDR3.

The V end lost 0 bases, the J end lost 1 base, and 6 bases lay between the germline ends. Germline lookup yields CDR1 MNHEY and CDR2 SVGAGI. The CDR3 has 14 amino acids. A few pembrolizumab responders had their TCRs sequenced. Assay: immunoSEQ multiplex PCR; the TCRdb copy retains only in-frame clones and omits some. The sample contains 90,000 to 120,000 clones, 82% of which appear only once. The study, taken as a whole, reports: Tumor-resident clones, often absent from pretreatment blood, expanded after pembrolizumab and then contracted.

The input for sequencing was peripheral blood, taken 30 to 36 weeks after starting pembrolizumab. This chain links TRBV6-5 with TRBJ1-1; TRBD1 is a possible D gene (5 bases). The origin of this receptor is an adult with mismatch repair-deficient cancer. CDR3 sequence reads: CASSYSGGNTEAFF. CDR3 DNA sequence: TGTGCCAGCAGTTACTCCGGGGGGAACACTGAAGCTTTCTTT.